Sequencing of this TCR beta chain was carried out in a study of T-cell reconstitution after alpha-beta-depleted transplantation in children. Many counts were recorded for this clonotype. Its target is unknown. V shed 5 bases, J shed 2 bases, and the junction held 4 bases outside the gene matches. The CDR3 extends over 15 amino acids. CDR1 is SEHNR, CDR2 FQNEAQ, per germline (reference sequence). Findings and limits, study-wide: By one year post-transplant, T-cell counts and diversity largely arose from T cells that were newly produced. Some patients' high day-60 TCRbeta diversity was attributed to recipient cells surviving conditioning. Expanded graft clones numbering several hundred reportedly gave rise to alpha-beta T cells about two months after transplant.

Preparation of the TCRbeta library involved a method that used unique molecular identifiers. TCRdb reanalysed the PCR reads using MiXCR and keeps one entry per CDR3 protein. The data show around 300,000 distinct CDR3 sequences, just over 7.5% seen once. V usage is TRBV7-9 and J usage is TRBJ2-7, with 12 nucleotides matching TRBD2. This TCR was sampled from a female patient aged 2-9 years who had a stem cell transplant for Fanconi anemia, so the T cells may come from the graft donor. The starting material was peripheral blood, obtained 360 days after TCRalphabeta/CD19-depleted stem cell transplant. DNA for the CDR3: TGTGCCAGCAGCCTCACTAGCGGGGGGACCTACGAGCAGTACTTC. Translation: CASSLTSGGTYEQYF. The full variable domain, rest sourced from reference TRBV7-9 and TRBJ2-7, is DTGVSQNPRHKITKRGQNVTFRCDPISEHNRLYWYRQTLGQGPEFLTYFQNEAQLEKSRLLSDRFSAERPKGSFSTLEIQRTEQGDSAMYLCASSLTSGGTYEQYFGPGTRLTVT.